The source of this TCR beta chain is a study of shared clonotypes between healthy human individuals. The study ran the assay at deep level. Measured with immunoSEQ multiplex PCR; TCRdb has only the in-frame clones, and not every one. The repertoire consists of nearly 1 million clones, with more than 75% occurring once and the leading ten covering about 1.5%. The investigators split CD4+ cells into a CD45RA+ naive subset and a CD45RA-negative memory subset. CDR1 and CDR2 (germline): KGHSH, LQKENI. This CDR3 is built from 12 residues. The V end lost 5 bases, the J end lost 6 bases, and 10 bases lay between the germline ends.

The genes are TRBV18 and TRBJ1-1; D remains unclear. Sequencing was performed on memory CD4+ T cells sorted from blood. Documented subset: CD45RA-negative fraction. The TCR originated in a man aged 18-30 years in good health. CDR3 region: CASSARTAEAFF. The CDR3 DNA reads TGTGCCAGCTCAGCCCGTACGGCTGAAGCTTTCTTT.